The present T cell receptor beta chain was sequenced within a study of T-cell memory formation after mild COVID-19 (dated by TCRdb to the early 2020s). In terms of the full investigation: Most TCR sequence clusters were specific to one of the two donors. In a couple of donors, T-cell clones that expanded and contracted after mild COVID-19 were tracked by sequencing TCRalpha and TCRbeta repertoires over time. Two young, previously healthy adult volunteers made up the cohort, one male and one female.

The investigation overall reported the following: Some responding clones were detected in pre-infection memory, which suggested that pre-existing cross-reactive memory T cells had joined the SARS-CoV-2 response. Contracting CD4+ clones turned up mainly in the CM and EM memory subsets, whereas EMRA was where CD8+ clones were enriched. Whether the second-wave clones peaking on day 37 were SARS-CoV-2 specific was not confirmed. Clones that contracted from day 15 to 85 showed balanced CD4/CD8 phenotypes, whereas a second wave of clones that expanded from day 15 to 37 leaned towards CD4+. The study covered only a couple of mild cases, and larger cohorts including severe cases with pre-infection samples were considered necessary.

V was cut back by 6 bases and J by 2 bases, leaving a gap of 13 bases between them. The CDR3 spans 14 residues, from the cysteine through the phenylalanine. Only the CDR3 region is kept as DNA, spanning 42 bases read in frame from base 1. Instrument used: Illumina NovaSeq 6000. TCRalpha and TCRbeta cDNA libraries were constructed by 5'RACE with constant-segment primers, with sample barcodes and unique molecular identifiers being introduced. RNA was extracted from every sample with Trizol reagent. Library amplification was performed in two PCR steps, and a second sample barcode and Illumina TruSeq adapters were introduced in the second step. The libraries were sequenced on an Illumina NovaSeq using 2 x 150 bp paired-end reads. In the authors' own workflow: Reads were demultiplexed and collapsed into UMI-guided consensus sequences with migec v1.2.7. With mixcr v2.1.11, UMI consensuses were aligned to TRA and TRB V and J templates and assembled into clonotypes. Clonotypes were classified as expanded or contracted when called significant by both edgeR and NoisET, with noise models trained on biological replicates. For edgeR calls, the cutoffs were a false discovery rate-adjusted p below 0.01 and a log2 fold-change threshold of 1. PCA with hierarchical clustering of max-normalized trajectories of the 1000 most abundant clonotypes was used as exploratory dynamics analysis. Separately sequenced CD4+ and CD8+ repertoires were used to assign the CD4 or CD8 phenotype of responding clones. The public reads were reanalyzed by TCRdb: fastp trimming at Q25, MiXCR alignment, in-frame beta chains only. Every entry covers one CDR3 protein and lists the most common genes and DNA from its rows. The V and J calls and clone size are TCRdb's, not the authors'. The sample data list hundreds of thousands of distinct CDR3 sequences, and roughly 18% of these were observed just once. The ten largest clones take up 12% of the sample.

Ficoll-Paque density gradient centrifugation was used to isolate PBMCs. This clonotype came up a few times. What this receptor recognizes is not known. Per-nucleotide qualities are absent, and no much larger clonotype sits a single base away. The source of this sequence is an adult woman who had mild COVID-19 (a few samples of this study predate the infection). The sample titles of this study are shuffled in the database, so cell type and time point are left out; the donor was told from shared clones. Material: PBMCs or a T cell subset sorted from them (not recorded which). The sequence joins TRBV12-3 or TRBV12-4 to TRBJ1-1, with no reliable assignment of the D segment. The CDR3 region: CASSWWDRNTEAFF. In nucleotides, the sequence is TGTGCCAGCAGCTGGTGGGATCGAAACACTGAAGCTTTCTTT.